The next 15 T cell receptor beta chains were all read from a single sample in a study of T cell clonotyping in hematopoietic cell transplantation. The time point was: recipient sample about 28 days before transplant, after cytoreduction. The repertoire was sequenced with immunoSEQ multiplex PCR; TCRdb's copy has only in-frame clones and lacks some. Of 30,000 to 40,000 clones in the sample, 85% to 95% were seen once. Sequencing used peripheral blood mononuclear cells, obtained before stem cell transplant. The receptors shown here come from a man in his forties with chronic myeloid leukemia. Some clones in this sample may be carry-over from other donors' samples.

The chain carries TRBV11-3 and TRBJ2-7; D is tentatively TRBD1 or TRBD2 (5 bases each). The CDR3 has 15 amino acids. Trimming shortened V by 3 bases and J by 4 bases, and 16 bases separated the two germline ends. Germline lookup yields CDR1 SGHNT and CDR2 YENEEA. CDR3 residues: CASSFRRGEGYEQYF. Here the CDR3 DNA reads TGTGCCAGCAGCTTCAGAAGGGGCGAGGGGTACGAGCAGTACTTC.

The V and J genes are TRBV30 and TRBJ2-7; the D gene is possibly TRBD1 (6 bases). Trimming took off 5 bases at V and 2 bases at J, with 13 bases between the two ends. The CDR3 runs to 13 residues. From germline, CDR1 is GTSNPN and CDR2 SVGIG (reference sequence). CDR3 in DNA: TGTGCCTGGGCCGGGACAAATCCCTACGAGCAGTACTTC. Its protein product is CAWAGTNPYEQYF.

This clone came up once. The rearrangement uses TRBV7-3 and TRBJ2-5; TRBD1 matches 7 bases. The germline CDR1 and CDR2 sequences are SGHTA and FQGTGA. This CDR3 region has 13 residues. V trimming: 5 bases; J trimming: 3 bases; junction bases outside the gene matches: 3. CDR3 in DNA: TGTGCCAGCAGCCGGGACAGAGAAGAGACCCAGTACTTC. It codes for CASSRDREETQYF.

The chain carries TRBV4-1 and TRBJ2-1; 11 positions agree with TRBD2. Trimming took 1 base from V and 7 from J; bases not matched to a gene: 12. Germline V lookup: CDR1 MGHRA, CDR2 YSYEKL. The CDR3 is made up of 18 amino acids. CDR3 coding DNA: TGCGCCAGCAGCCAAGGGCCTCGACTAGCGGGGATTGGAAATGAGCAGTTCTTC. It yields the protein CASSQGPRLAGIGNEQFF.

On this clone: An end of the junction differs from the germline gene, which may be a read error. The chain is built from TRBV10-3 and TRBJ1-5, with 7 nucleotides matching TRBD1. The CDR3 runs 13 residues. Germline values: CDR1 ENHRY, CDR2 SYGVKD. The CDR3 DNA follows: TGTGCCATCAGTGAGACCAAGGGGGCCCCCCGGCATTTT. It codes for CAISETKGAPRHF.

The V gene is TRBV7-2, the J gene TRBJ1-1; 9 nucleotides line up with TRBD1. V shed 5 bases, J shed 4 bases, and the junction held 5 bases outside the gene matches. CDR3 length equals 14 residues. Germline CDR1 is SGHTA and CDR2 is FQGNSA. The CDR3 region is CASSPGTGTTEAFF. Written as DNA, the CDR3 is TGTGCCAGCAGCCCCGGGACAGGGACCACTGAAGCTTTCTTT.

The rearrangement joins TRBV4-3 to TRBJ2-7, with D possibly matching TRBD1 (5 bases). The CDR3 contains 15 residues. Trimming left V 1 base short and J 5 bases short, with 15 bases between. Germline-derived CDR1 and CDR2 are LGHNA and YSLEER. CDR3 sequence reads: CASSQGKAQGHEQYF. In nucleotides, the CDR3 is TGCGCCAGCAGCCAAGGAAAGGCGCAGGGCCACGAGCAGTACTTC.

The rearrangement joins TRBV6-1 to TRBJ2-3; perhaps D is TRBD1 or TRBD2 (5 bases each). Trimming pared 1 base from V and 6 bases from J, leaving 17 bases between. CDR1 and CDR2 from the germline V gene are MNHNS and SASEGT. There are 16 residues in the CDR3. DNA of the CDR3: TGTGCCAGCAGTGAAGACAGTAGTGGCTGGGGGGATACGCAGTATTTT. Translating gives CASSEDSSGWGDTQYF.

The V call is TRBV5-6, the J call TRBJ2-1, with a tentative D call TRBD2 (6 bases). Germline CDR1 SGHDT, CDR2 YYEEEE. Trimming removed 5 bases at V and 0 bases at J, with 12 bases between. The CDR3 has 15 residues. For the CDR3, the DNA is TGTGCCAGCAGAGAGCGGGTCTCCTCCTACAATGAGCAGTTCTTC. Translation: CASRERVSSYNEQFF.

The V gene is TRBV7-9, the J gene TRBJ2-1, with no clear D. Germline CDR1 SEHNR, CDR2 FQNEAQ (reference sequence). Trimming took off 1 base at V and 6 bases at J, with 10 bases between the two ends. The CDR3 is made up of 14 amino acids. The DNA for the CDR3 is TGTGCCAGCAGCTTAGAAGCAAGCTCCAATGAGCAGTTCTTC. This translates into CASSLEASSNEQFF.

The chain combines TRBV30 with TRBJ2-7; 7 bases are shared with TRBD2. This CDR3 contains 17 residues. Germline V gives CDR1 GTSNPN, CDR2 SVGIG (reference sequence). V shed 0 bases, J shed 0 bases, and the junction held 11 bases outside the gene matches. The chain's CDR3 is CAWSVLGSRGSSYEQYF. As DNA, the CDR3 is TGTGCCTGGAGTGTACTTGGGTCGCGCGGGAGCTCCTACGAGCAGTACTTC.

This clone was found a few times. This chain connects TRBV5-4 to TRBJ2-2; D is undetermined. From germline, CDR1 is SGHNT and CDR2 YYREEE (reference sequence). The CDR3 runs to 14 residues. V lost 3 bases and J lost 4, with 10 bases in between. The CDR3 is CASSSILPTGELFF. The CDR3 bases are TGTGCCAGCAGCTCGATCTTACCCACCGGGGAGCTGTTTTTT.

This clone appeared a single time. V gene TRBV5-1 combines with J gene TRBJ1-1; D not resolved. Germline CDR1 SGHRS, CDR2 YFSETQ. V was clipped by 4 bases and J by 0 bases, with 19 bases between them. The CDR3 has 17 residues. CDR3: CASSPRKGSEMNTEAFF. CDR3 DNA: TGCGCCAGCAGCCCTCGTAAAGGCTCAGAGATGAACACTGAAGCTTTCTTT. The full variable domain, its missing parts supplied by reference TRBV5-1 and TRBJ1-1, is KAGVTQTPRYLIKTRGQQVTLSCSPISGHRSVSWYQQTPGQGLQFLFEYFSETQRNKGNFPGRFSGRQFSNSRSEMNVSTLELGDSALYLCASSPRKGSEMNTEAFFGQGTRLTVV.

The V call is TRBV6-4, the J call TRBJ2-1; D is unclear. Germline V CDR1 and CDR2: MRHNA, SNTAGT. V was pared by 2 bases and J by 6 bases, with 14 bases between. This CDR3 is 15 amino acids long. CDR3 DNA sequence: TGTGCCAGCAGTGACACGGCTTCCTCCCTCAATGAGCAGTTCTTC. Translated: CASSDTASSLNEQFF.

This sequence joins TRBV28 and TRBJ1-5; D unclear. Per the germline V gene, CDR1 is MDHEN and CDR2 is SYDVKM. V dropped 7 bases and J dropped 9 bases, with 10 bases sitting between them. There are 11 residues in the CDR3. CDR3 nucleotide sequence: TGTGCCAGCACTCTAAGTCGGCCCCAGCATTTT. This sequence encodes CASTLSRPQHF.